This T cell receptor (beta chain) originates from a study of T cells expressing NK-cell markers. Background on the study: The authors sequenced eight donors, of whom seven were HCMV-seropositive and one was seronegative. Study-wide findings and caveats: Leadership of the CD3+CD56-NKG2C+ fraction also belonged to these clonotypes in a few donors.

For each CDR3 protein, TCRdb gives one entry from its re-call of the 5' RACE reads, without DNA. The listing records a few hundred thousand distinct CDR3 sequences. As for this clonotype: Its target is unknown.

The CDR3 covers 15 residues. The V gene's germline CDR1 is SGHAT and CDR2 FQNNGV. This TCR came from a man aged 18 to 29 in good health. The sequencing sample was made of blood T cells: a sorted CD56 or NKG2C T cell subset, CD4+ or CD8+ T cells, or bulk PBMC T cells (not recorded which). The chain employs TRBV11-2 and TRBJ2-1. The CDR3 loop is CASTEDSSVNNEQFF.